This TCR beta chain was captured by sequencing in a study of T cell responses to AZD1222 COVID-19 vaccine. Findings of the study overall: Repertoires in all cases were sampled only once the peak T cell response had passed.

Here immunoSEQ multiplex PCR was the method, and the copy in TCRdb shows in-frame clones only, minus some. The table includes roughly 93,000 clones, just over 85% detected once. On this clone itself: The antigen remains unidentified.

The CDR3 totals 15 residues. Trimming removed 6 bases at V and 10 bases at J, with 19 bases between. Germline V CDR1 and CDR2: MNHEY, SVGAGI. The receptor was isolated from an adult in good health. Sequencing used peripheral blood, obtained on day 0 of AZD1222 vaccination. This chain links TRBV6-5 with TRBJ1-6, with D possibly TRBD1 on 6 matching bases. CDR3 bases: TGTGCCAGCAGCACCTGGGGGCAGGGAGTCTCACCCCTCCACTTT. Residues: CASSTWGQGVSPLHF.